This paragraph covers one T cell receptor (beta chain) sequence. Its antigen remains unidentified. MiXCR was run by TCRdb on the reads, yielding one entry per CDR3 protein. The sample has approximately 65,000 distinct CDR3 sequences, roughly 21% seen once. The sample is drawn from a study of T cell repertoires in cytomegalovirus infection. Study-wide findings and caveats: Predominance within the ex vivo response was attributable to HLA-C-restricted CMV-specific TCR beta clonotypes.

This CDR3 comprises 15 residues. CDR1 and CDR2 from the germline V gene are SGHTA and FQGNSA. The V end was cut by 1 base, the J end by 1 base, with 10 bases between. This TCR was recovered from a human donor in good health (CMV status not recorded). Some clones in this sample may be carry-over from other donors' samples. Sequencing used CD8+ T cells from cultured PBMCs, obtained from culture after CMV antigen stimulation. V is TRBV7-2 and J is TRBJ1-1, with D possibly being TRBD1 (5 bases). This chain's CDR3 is CASSLVPGPNTEAFF. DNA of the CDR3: TGTGCCAGCAGCTTAGTCCCAGGGCCGAACACTGAAGCTTTCTTT.